This T cell receptor beta chain was sequenced for a study of blood T cell repertoires in COVID-19. The wider study: Acute-phase and convalescent COVID-19 samples originated in the United States, Italy and Spain.

Using immunoSEQ multiplex PCR, the repertoire was profiled, and TCRdb retains in-frame clones only, with some absent. The profile shows about 89,000 clones, 80% of them singletons. This clone was seen ten or more times. This CDR3 has 15 residues. The ends lost 5 bases at V and 0 bases at J; junction bases unmatched: 3. The germline gives CDR1 SGHNT, CDR2 YENEEA. This sequence originates from a woman of 80 years or more with acute or convalescent COVID-19. The chain combines TRBV11-3 with TRBJ2-2; the match to TRBD1 covers 7 bases. The sample was peripheral blood. The CDR3 sequence: CASSTGQANTGELFF. The CDR3, as DNA: TGTGCCAGCAGCACCGGACAGGCGAACACCGGGGAGCTGTTTTTT.